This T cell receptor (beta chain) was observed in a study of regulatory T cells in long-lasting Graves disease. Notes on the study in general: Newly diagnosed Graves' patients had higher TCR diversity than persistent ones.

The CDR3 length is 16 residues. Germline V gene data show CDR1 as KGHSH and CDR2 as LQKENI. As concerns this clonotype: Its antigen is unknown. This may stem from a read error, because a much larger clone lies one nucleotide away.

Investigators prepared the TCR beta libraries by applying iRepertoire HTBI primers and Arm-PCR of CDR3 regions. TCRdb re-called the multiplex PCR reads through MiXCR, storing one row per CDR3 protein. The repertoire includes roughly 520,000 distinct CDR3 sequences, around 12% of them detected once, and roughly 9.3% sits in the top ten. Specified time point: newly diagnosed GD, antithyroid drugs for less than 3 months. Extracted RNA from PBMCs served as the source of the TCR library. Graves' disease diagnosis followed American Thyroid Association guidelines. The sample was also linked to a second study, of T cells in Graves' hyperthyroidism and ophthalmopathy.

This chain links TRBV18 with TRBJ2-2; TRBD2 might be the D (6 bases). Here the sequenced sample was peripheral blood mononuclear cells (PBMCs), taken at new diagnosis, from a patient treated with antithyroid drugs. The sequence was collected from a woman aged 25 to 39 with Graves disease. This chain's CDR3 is CASSPGLAPNTEELFF. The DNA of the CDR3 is TGTGCCAGCTCACCAGGGCTAGCGCCGAACACCGAGGAGCTGTTTTTT.